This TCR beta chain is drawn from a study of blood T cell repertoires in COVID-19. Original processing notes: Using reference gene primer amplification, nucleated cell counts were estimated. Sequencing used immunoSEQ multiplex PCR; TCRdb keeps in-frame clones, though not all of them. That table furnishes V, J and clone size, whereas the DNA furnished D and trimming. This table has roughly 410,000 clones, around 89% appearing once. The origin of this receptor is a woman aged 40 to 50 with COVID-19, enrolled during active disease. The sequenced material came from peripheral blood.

As DNA, the CDR3 is TGTGCCAGTAGTGTACAGGGGGCAAATGAGCAGTTCTTC. It encodes CASSVQGANEQFF. The rearrangement joins TRBV19 to TRBJ2-1, with 9 bases identical to TRBD1. The CDR3 is made up of 13 amino acids. CDR1 LNHDA and CDR2 SQIVND come from the germline V gene (reference sequence). J was trimmed by 7 bases and V by 5 bases; bases with no gene match: 3.